This T cell receptor (beta chain) is drawn from a study of blood T cell repertoires in COVID-19. Study-wide background: COVID-19 samples from acute and convalescent phases originated in the United States, Italy and Spain. In each case, the material was cDNA or gDNA derived from T cells, B-cell-depleted T cells, or PBMCs.

The CDR3 consists of 15 residues. J was trimmed by 5 bases and V by 4 bases; bases with no gene match: 7. The germline gives CDR1 KGHDR, CDR2 SFDVKD. In the original analysis: Amplification of reference gene primers was used by the study to estimate nucleated cell counts. Clones were read by immunoSEQ multiplex PCR, and TCRdb kept only the in-frame ones, dropping some. The D gene and trimming were derived from the DNA, and the V and J assignments and clone size from that table. The sample carries 240,000 or so clones, approximately 83% recorded once. Participant ages covered about 18 to 100 years across 24 US areas.

This sequence was found in a woman between 35 and 50 years old with acute COVID-19. The chain joins TRBV24-1 to TRBJ2-5, with 9 bases lining up with TRBD1. Sequencing input: PBMCs or T cells enriched from blood (not recorded which). CDR3 DNA: TGTGCCACCAGTGACCCGGGACAGGGTAGGGAGACCCAGTACTTC. This codes for CATSDPGQGRETQYF.